The sample holds one count of the clone carrying this T cell receptor beta chain. TCRdb keeps only in-frame clones here, not all; method: immunoSEQ multiplex PCR. The table includes 29,000 or so clones, about 88% detected once. This entry is derived from a study of blood T cell repertoires in COVID-19. Study details: Specimens from acute and convalescent COVID-19 originated in the United States, Italy and Spain.

The CDR3 runs 17 residues. Germline CDR1 reads LGHDT; CDR2 reads YNNKEL (reference sequence). The V and J ends lost 5 bases and 7 bases, in that order; junction bases with no gene match: 13. This rearrangement joins TRBV3-1 (or the pseudogene TRBV3-2) to TRBJ2-1; 11 bases fit TRBD2. The TCR comes from a human donor in a cohort sampled during active COVID-19. The donor label of this sample is uncertain. The sample consisted of peripheral blood. The CDR3 protein is CASSSPFLAGGINEQFF. The CDR3 bases are TGTGCCAGCAGCTCCCCTTTTTTAGCGGGAGGGATAAATGAGCAGTTCTTC.